This TCR beta chain was obtained from a study of blood T cells in healthy people across ages. Using a J-beta primer mix together with a sample-barcoded 5' primer, a second PCR was run for roughly 6 to 12 cycles. TCRdb ran MiXCR on the 5' RACE reads and lists one entry per CDR3 protein. The repertoire holds hundreds of thousands of distinct CDR3 sequences, with about 21% as singletons. The CDR3 runs 15 residues. From germline, CDR1 is KGHDR and CDR2 SFDVKD. V trimming: 4 bases; J trimming: 7 bases; junction bases outside the gene matches: 8. Each donor was a healthy Caucasian individual from Russia, aged roughly 6 to 95. Roughly 10 milliliters of peripheral blood were drawn from each donor. Study-wide points: Comparison with aged donors showed that long-lived donors had more naive CD4+ cells and higher diversity.

This clonotype was recorded a few times. Antigen unknown. This sequence was found in a man between 65 and 85 years old in good health. Sequences were obtained from blood. The chain carries TRBV24-1 and TRBJ2-1, with 8 bases matching TRBD2. The CDR3 here is CATSDPRLAQNEQFF. Written as DNA, the CDR3 is TGTGCCACCAGTGACCCTCGACTAGCGCAGAATGAGCAGTTCTTC.